The 21 T cell receptor beta chains in this list originate from one sample, sequenced in a study of spatial heterogeneity in lung cancer. The study, taken as a whole, reports: Counts of expanded intratumoral alpha and beta TCRs tracked tumor mutation counts.

A single record per CDR3 protein comes from TCRdb applying MiXCR to the 5' RACE reads. The table includes fewer than 8,500 distinct CDR3 sequences, approximately 8.2% detected once. Their antigens are not known. As to time point: sample taken at primary tumor resection. Sample: lung tumor tissue, taken at surgery. These receptors all come from a male donor with early-stage non-small cell lung cancer.

This clonotype was seen ten or more times. This beta chain is an unintended read in a library built for alpha chains; its size means little. The rearrangement joins TRBV6-2 or TRBV6-3 to TRBJ2-5, with unresolved D. This CDR3 has 12 residues. V lost 11 bases, J lost 2 bases, and 12 bases lay in between. Germline V CDR1 and CDR2: MNHEY, SVGEGT. The DNA of the CDR3 is TGTGCCGGCTCGGCGAATCAAGAGACCCAGTACTTC. Translated, it gives CAGSANQETQYF.

Concerning this clonotype: This beta chain is a stray read from a library made for alpha chains; its abundance is not meaningful. The CDR3 spells CASSFSGGSYEQYF. The CDR3 region has the DNA TGCGCCAGCAGCTTTTCAGGGGGCTCCTACGAGCAGTACTTC. This sequence joins TRBV5-1 and TRBJ2-7; 7 bases agree with TRBD1. Germline V gene sequence: CDR1 SGHRS, CDR2 YFSETQ. Unmatched junction bases numbered 2, after V lost 2 bases and J lost 0 bases. This CDR3 region has 14 residues. Complete variable domain (other parts from reference TRBV5-1 and TRBJ2-7): KAGVTQTPRYLIKTRGQQVTLSCSPISGHRSVSWYQQTPGQGLQFLFEYFSETQRNKGNFPGRFSGRQFSNSRSEMNVSTLELGDSALYLCASSFSGGSYEQYFGPGTRLTVT.

This clonotype occurred many times. This beta chain is a stray sequence in a library constructed for alpha chains; its clone size is not meaningful. This sequence joins TRBV7-2 and TRBJ1-6; a weak D match, TRBD1 (5 bases). The V gene's germline CDR1 is SGHTA and CDR2 FQGNSA. V lost 5 bases and J 10 bases, leaving 18 bases between the germline ends. The length of the CDR3 is 15 residues. This CDR3 reads CASSPRPRGQSPLHF. Written as DNA, the CDR3 is TGTGCCAGCAGCCCTCGTCCGCGGGGCCAATCACCCCTCCACTTT.

By share of the sample, this clonotype is medium-sized (0.01 to 0.1%). This beta chain turned up in a library designed for alpha chains; as an off-target read, its abundance says little. The chain uses TRBV5-6 and TRBJ2-7; TRBD1 matches at 8 bases. Germline V lookup: CDR1 SGHDT, CDR2 YYEEEE. The CDR3 length is 13 residues. The ends lost 4 bases at V and 8 bases at J; junction bases unmatched: 8. The chain's CDR3 is CASSLGQGWKQYF. The CDR3 DNA sequence: TGTGCCAGCAGCCTCGGACAGGGATGGAAGCAGTACTTC.

Within the sample, this clonotype is medium-sized. This beta chain was picked up by a library intended for alpha chains and is off target, so its count carries little meaning. The chain employs TRBV5-4 and TRBJ2-2, with 8 bases identical to TRBD1. Germline assignment: CDR1 SGHNT and CDR2 YYREEE (reference sequence). The CDR3 loop spans 15 amino acids. The V and J ends lost 4 bases and 7 bases, in that order; junction bases with no gene match: 9. CDR3 protein: CASSLGQAGDGELFF. CDR3 in DNA: TGTGCCAGCAGCCTGGGACAGGCAGGAGACGGGGAGCTGTTTTTT.

Of note for this clonotype: With the library built for alpha chains, this beta chain is off target and its frequency is not meaningful. The V call is TRBV20-1, the J call TRBJ2-2; 9 nucleotides agree with TRBD2. The ends lost 5 bases at V and 3 bases at J; junction bases unmatched: 4. The CDR3 is 14 residues long. Germline loops: CDR1 DFQATT, CDR2 SNEGSKA (reference sequence). CDR3 in amino acids: CSASIAGDTGELFF. In DNA form, the CDR3 reads TGCAGTGCTTCTATAGCGGGAGACACCGGGGAGCTGTTTTTT.

By sample share, this clonotype is medium-sized. This beta chain is an off-target read within a library intended for alpha chains, so its frequency means little. The CDR3 DNA is TGTGCCAGCAGTTCCTCAGGCTACCCGGGGGAGACCCAGTACTTC. It specifies CASSSSGYPGETQYF. V usage is TRBV12-3 or TRBV12-4 and J usage is TRBJ2-5; weak D call: TRBD2 (5 bases). The CDR3 is 15 residues long. V lost 4 bases to trimming and J lost 5 bases, with 17 bases between them.

By proportion, this clonotype is medium-sized. As an off-target read in a library built for alpha chains, this beta chain has a frequency of little significance. The gene calls are TRBV7-9 and TRBJ2-3, with D uncertain. The CDR3 loop spans 14 amino acids. V was cut by 4 bases and J by 2 bases, with 10 bases left in between. Germline CDR1 and CDR2: SEHNR and FQNEAQ (reference sequence). The CDR3 loop is CASSYSADTDTQYF. In nucleotides, the CDR3 is TGTGCCAGCAGCTACTCGGCCGACACAGATACGCAGTATTTT.

With respect to this clonotype: As an off-target read in a library built for alpha chains, this beta chain has a frequency of little significance. The chain has TRBV20-1 and TRBJ1-5; 7 nucleotides agree with TRBD1. The CDR3 totals 15 residues. The trim removed 0 bases at V and 2 bases at J, leaving 4 bases unmatched. Germline V gene data show CDR1 as DFQATT and CDR2 as SNEGSKA (reference sequence). CDR3 sequence: CSAREPTGGNQPQHF. CDR3 bases: TGCAGTGCTAGAGAGCCTACAGGGGGCAATCAGCCCCAGCATTTT.

This clonotype is deemed medium-sized. For a library built for alpha chains, this beta chain is a stray read; little rests on its size. V gene TRBV12-3 or TRBV12-4 combines with J gene TRBJ2-5, with 8 bases aligning to TRBD1. J gave up 4 bases and V 6 bases, and 4 bases lay outside the gene matches. The CDR3 extends over 13 amino acids. The DNA of the CDR3 is TGTGCCAGCAGCCGTCAGGGGGCAGAGACCCAGTACTTC. Amino acid sequence: CASSRQGAETQYF.

By its share, this clonotype is medium-sized. Since the library was made to target alpha chains, this beta chain is a stray read and its abundance is not meaningful. The chain links TRBV7-9 to TRBJ2-3; D gene ambiguous. Trimming cost V 3 bases and J 0 bases, with 7 bases left between them. This CDR3 comprises 14 residues. Germline V gives CDR1 SEHNR, CDR2 FQNEAQ (reference sequence). The DNA of the CDR3 is TGTGCCAGCAGCTTTCGGATTAGCACAGATACGCAGTATTTT. Translating gives CASSFRISTDTQYF.

This clonotype was found a few times. This beta chain came through as a stray read in a library set up for alpha chains, and its size says little. V and J are TRBV5-1 and TRBJ2-7; a weak D match, TRBD1 (7 bases). CDR3 length: 14 residues. Trimming removed 4 bases from V and 2 bases from J, with 13 bases in between. Germline assignment: CDR1 SGHRS and CDR2 YFSETQ. CDR3 protein: CASSGGTATYEQYF. CDR3 bases: TGCGCCAGCAGCGGCGGGACAGCTACCTACGAGCAGTACTTC.

There are many counts of this clonotype. The library was prepared for alpha chains; this beta chain is a stray read, so its frequency means little. V usage is TRBV20-1 and J usage is TRBJ2-1, with TRBD2 matching over 7 bases. V was pared by 3 bases and J by 10 bases, with 6 bases of the junction left unmatched. Per the germline V gene, CDR1 is DFQATT and CDR2 is SNEGSKA (reference sequence). The length of the CDR3 is 12 residues. This CDR3 is CSARFLAEEQFF. CDR3 DNA sequence: TGCAGTGCTAGGTTTCTAGCGGAAGAGCAGTTCTTC.

This clonotype was seen at least ten times. This beta chain came through as a stray read in a library set up for alpha chains, and its size says little. V is TRBV28 and J is TRBJ1-3; tentatively, D is TRBD1 (6 bases). Trimming pared 7 bases from V and 7 bases from J, leaving 20 bases between. The CDR3 contains 15 residues. The germline CDR1 and CDR2 sequences are MDHEN and SYDVKM. CDR3 sequence: CASTSPGGRMNTIYF. The CDR3 DNA sequence: TGTGCCAGCACCTCCCCTGGGGGGCGAATGAACACCATATATTTT.

This clonotype was seen ten or more times. This beta chain was picked up by a library intended for alpha chains and is off target, so its count carries little meaning. J is TRBJ2-3 and V is TRBV7-6; 7 positions match TRBD1. The CDR3 is 16 amino acids. Trimming removed 4 bases from V and 0 bases from J; junction bases left unmatched: 7. CDR1 and CDR2 from the germline V gene are SGHVS and FNYEAQ. The CDR3 region is CASSSGTVSSTDTQYF. CDR3 nucleotide sequence: TGTGCCAGCAGCTCCGGGACAGTCTCTAGCACAGATACGCAGTATTTT.

By its share, this clonotype is medium-sized. This beta chain is an unintended read in a library built for alpha chains; its size means little. The chain combines TRBV6-2 or TRBV6-3 with TRBJ1-2; D is perhaps TRBD1 (6 bases). Germline V CDR1 and CDR2: MNHEY, SVGEGT. The ends were cut back, 4 bases at V and 6 bases at J, with 18 bases in the middle. CDR3 length equals 15 residues. The CDR3 reads CASSSVIQGGDGYTF. The CDR3 coding sequence is TGTGCCAGCAGTTCCGTCATACAGGGAGGGGATGGCTACACCTTC.

Worth noting for this clonotype: The library was built for alpha chains, so this beta chain is an off-target read and its size means little. This chain uses TRBV2 with TRBJ1-1, with 8 bases fitting TRBD1. The ends lost 5 bases at V and 1 base at J; junction bases unmatched: 6. The CDR3 is 15 residues long. The germline V gene encodes CDR1 SNHLY and CDR2 FYNNEI. CDR3 nucleotides: TGTGCCAGCAGTTCGACAGGGGAGGGGAACACTGAAGCTTTCTTT. Protein: CASSSTGEGNTEAFF.

This clonotype was recorded many times. This beta chain slipped into a library made for alpha chains as a stray read, so its size is not meaningful. The V call is TRBV19, the J call TRBJ2-2, with TRBD1 identical over 10 bases. This CDR3 comprises 16 residues. Germline loops: CDR1 LNHDA, CDR2 SQIVND (reference sequence). The DNA for the CDR3 is TGTGCGTCTAGTAGGGACAGGGGATTTGGCACCGGGGAGCTGTTTTTT. Encoded protein: CASSRDRGFGTGELFF.

By sample share, this clonotype is medium-sized (0.01 to 0.1%). In a library made to pick up alpha chains, this beta chain is a stray read with a size that means little. The rearrangement joins TRBV27 to TRBJ2-1, with D possibly matching TRBD1 (6 bases). The CDR3 runs 13 residues. CDR1 and CDR2 from the germline V gene are MNHEY and SMNVEV (reference sequence). Deletions cut 8 bases from V and 6 bases from J, with 14 bases between. CDR3 in DNA: TGTGCCAGCGGGACACCCTACCGCAATGAGCAGTTCTTC. Encoded protein: CASGTPYRNEQFF.

This clonotype ranks as medium-sized (0.01 to 0.1%). A library made for alpha chains picked up this beta chain off target, so its size means little. J is TRBJ2-7 and V is TRBV10-3, with D unclear. Trimming took 0 bases from V and 5 from J, leaving 8 bases between them. Germline loops: CDR1 ENHRY, CDR2 SYGVKD. This CDR3 is built from 13 residues. CDR3 protein: CAISESQPNEQYF. CDR3 in DNA: TGTGCCATCAGTGAGTCACAGCCCAACGAGCAGTACTTC.

This clonotype qualifies as medium-sized. This beta chain is an off-target read within a library intended for alpha chains, so its frequency means little. The chain is built from TRBV6-5 and TRBJ2-2; 7 bases are a match to TRBD2. Unmatched junction bases numbered 6, after V lost 2 bases and J lost 0 bases. The germline CDR1 and CDR2 sequences are MNHEY and SVGAGI. The CDR3 spans 17 residues. The CDR3: CASSYGSSGSNTGELFF. The CDR3 nucleotides read TGTGCCAGCAGTTACGGTTCTAGCGGTTCGAACACCGGGGAGCTGTTTTTT.